This TCR beta chain was sequenced during a study of blood T cell repertoires in COVID-19. Study in general: COVID-19 samples, acute and convalescent, were from the United States, Italy and Spain. PBMCs, B-cell-depleted T cells, or T cells were the source of the cDNA or gDNA that made up the material.

In the authors' methods: Nucleated cell counts were estimated from reference gene primer amplification. The data were produced by immunoSEQ multiplex PCR, yet TCRdb's version contains in-frame clones alone and is incomplete. V and J calls and clone size are copied from that table; D and trimming were computed from the DNA. Here the sample spans about 160,000 clones, around nine tenths being singletons. V shed 2 bases and J shed 7 bases, with 11 bases lying between them. Germline lookup yields CDR1 SQVTM and CDR2 ANQGSEA. The CDR3 spans 13 residues. Specimen: peripheral blood. This sequence originates from a man between 60 and 75 years old with active or convalescent COVID-19. The gene calls are TRBV29-1 and TRBJ1-4, with D possibly being TRBD1 (5 bases). CDR3 sequence reads: CSVERGLGEKLFF. Written as DNA, the CDR3 is TGCAGCGTTGAAAGGGGCTTGGGTGAAAAACTGTTTTTT.